This entry lists 21 T cell receptor beta chains sequenced from one sample in a study of blood T cell repertoires in COVID-19. Libraries were prepared by immunoSEQ multiplex PCR; TCRdb keeps only in-frame clonotypes and omits some of them. There are some 240,000 clones in the sample; around 81% occur only once, and about 3.4% lies in the top ten. Material: PBMCs or T cells enriched from blood (not recorded which). The receptors here all came from a middle-aged man who had recovered from COVID-19.

The chain is built from TRBV19 and TRBJ2-7; weak D call: TRBD2 (6 bases). CDR3 size: 15 residues. CDR1 is LNHDA, CDR2 SQIVND, per germline (reference sequence). Trimming stripped 5 bases from V and 3 bases from J, with 17 bases between. The CDR3 region is CASSSPLAGNYEQYF. The CDR3 DNA reads as TGTGCCAGTAGTTCCCCTCTGGCGGGGAACTACGAGCAGTACTTC.

The chain joins TRBV30 to TRBJ1-2; maybe TRBD1 (6 bases). Trimming left V 0 bases short and J 4 bases short, with 9 bases between. Germline assignment: CDR1 GTSNPN and CDR2 SVGIG (reference sequence). There are 13 residues in the CDR3. The CDR3, as DNA: TGTGCCTGGAGTGTACAGGGTAGCTATGGCTACACCTTC. Amino acid sequence: CAWSVQGSYGYTF. The entire variable domain, with the rest obtained from reference TRBV30 and TRBJ1-2, is as follows: SQTIHQWPATLVQPVGSPLSLECTVEGTSNPNLYWYRQAAGRGLQLLFYSVGIGQISSEVPQNLSASRPQDRQFILSSKKLLLSDSGFYLCAWSVQGSYGYTFGSGTRLTVV.

The V call is TRBV19, the J call TRBJ1-1; the match to TRBD1 covers 9 bases. Losses at the gene ends were 5 bases for V and 5 bases for J; bases not matched to a gene: 6. The germline V gene encodes CDR1 LNHDA and CDR2 SQIVND (reference sequence). CDR3 size: 14 residues. The CDR3 here is CASSPGQGRTEAFF. The CDR3, as DNA: TGTGCCAGTAGTCCTGGACAGGGGAGAACTGAAGCTTTCTTT.

V and J are TRBV4-3 and TRBJ2-7, with 7 bases that match TRBD2. The germline CDR1 and CDR2 sequences are LGHNA and YSLEER. The CDR3 length is 13 residues. The ends lost 1 base at V and 7 bases at J; junction bases unmatched: 4. The DNA for the CDR3 is TGCGCCAGCAGCCAAGGGGAGGGAGGGGAGCAGTACTTC. Encoded protein: CASSQGEGGEQYF.

The chain couples TRBV5-1 to TRBJ1-4; D unresolved. This CDR3 region has 13 residues. Trimming stripped 3 bases from V and 1 base from J, with 4 bases between. Germline loops: CDR1 SGHRS, CDR2 YFSETQ. The CDR3 sequence: CASSSGTNEKLFF. The CDR3 DNA is TGCGCCAGCAGCTCAGGAACTAATGAAAAACTGTTTTTT.

The chain has TRBV6-5 and TRBJ2-7, with 8 bases that match TRBD1. After removal of 5 bases from V and 5 bases from J, the junction contained 8 bases not matched to a gene. The CDR3 runs to 14 residues. Germline CDR1 and CDR2: MNHEY and SVGAGI. The CDR3 protein is CASSPDRESHEQYF. The DNA of the CDR3 is TGTGCCAGCAGTCCGGACAGGGAAAGCCACGAGCAGTACTTC.

The chain links TRBV9 to TRBJ2-7; 7 nucleotides align to TRBD2. Germline CDR1 reads SGDLS; CDR2 reads YYNGEE. The V gene end was trimmed by 0 bases and the J gene end by 3 bases; junction bases not matched to a gene: 6. The CDR3 extends over 15 amino acids. The CDR3 loop is CASSVGAGVYYEQYF. In DNA, the CDR3 is TGTGCCAGCAGCGTAGGGGCGGGGGTTTACTACGAGCAGTACTTC.

This chain links TRBV7-9 with TRBJ2-5, with a tentative D call TRBD1 (6 bases). Germline V lookup: CDR1 SEHNR, CDR2 FQNEAQ (reference sequence). V was pared by 4 bases and J by 0 bases, with 9 bases between. The CDR3 has 14 amino acids. CDR3 sequence reads: CASSSDRYQETQYF. The CDR3 bases are TGTGCCAGCAGCTCAGACAGGTACCAAGAGACCCAGTACTTC.

The genes are TRBV7-8 and TRBJ1-5; no reliable D call. Germline loops: CDR1 SGHVS, CDR2 FQNEAQ. Trimming cost V 7 bases and J 5 bases, with 15 bases left between them. The CDR3 runs to 14 residues. This chain's CDR3 is CASTFSLLDQPQHF. The CDR3 DNA sequence: TGTGCCAGCACCTTCTCACTGCTGGATCAGCCCCAGCATTTT. Drawing the rest from reference TRBV7-8 and TRBJ1-5, the complete variable domain is GAGVSQSPRYKVAKRGQDVALRCDPISGHVSLFWYQQALGQGPEFLTYFQNEAQLDKSGLPSDRFFAERPEGSVSTLKIQRTQQEDSAVYLCASTFSLLDQPQHFGDGTRLSIL.

The chain uses TRBV27 and TRBJ2-2; TRBD2 aligns across 12 bases. CDR3 size: 16 residues. With 7 bases clipped from V and 3 bases from J, the junction kept 6 bases outside the gene matches. The germline CDR1 and CDR2 sequences are MNHEY and SMNVEV (reference sequence). The CDR3 DNA is TGTGCCAGCACTCCTAGCGGGAGGGCCGACACCGGGGAGCTGTTTTTT. Amino acid sequence: CASTPSGRADTGELFF.

This clone came up once. This chain connects TRBV18 to TRBJ2-1; 9 bases agree with TRBD1. The length of the CDR3 is 17 residues. The J segment lost 6 bases and the V segment lost 0 bases, leaving 9 bases of the junction unmatched. Germline V CDR1 and CDR2: KGHSH, LQKENI. The CDR3 nucleotides read TGTGCCAGCTCACCACCGCTCGGGACAGGGTTTACCAATGAGCAGTTCTTC. Protein product: CASSPPLGTGFTNEQFF. The whole variable domain, remainder taken from reference TRBV18 and TRBJ2-1, is NAGVMQNPRHLVRRRGQEARLRCSPMKGHSHVYWYRQLPEEGLKFMVYLQKENIIDESGMPKERFSAEFPKEGPSILRIQQVVRGDSAAYFCASSPPLGTGFTNEQFFGPGTRLTVL.

The chain uses TRBV9 and TRBJ1-5, with D uncertain. Germline V gene data show CDR1 as SGDLS and CDR2 as YYNGEE. Between the trimmed V and J ends, which lost 3 bases and 1 base, there was a span of 17 bases. The CDR3 is made up of 17 amino acids. The CDR3 region has the DNA TGTGCCAGCAGCGGGCACGTAGATGGAGGAAGCAATCAGCCCCAGCATTTT. Protein: CASSGHVDGGSNQPQHF.

This clone was seen more than once but under ten times. This chain uses TRBV7-2 with TRBJ2-1, with D possibly TRBD2 on 6 matching bases. The V gene lost 3 bases and the J gene lost 4 bases, with 13 bases spanning the gap. CDR1 is SGHTA, CDR2 FQGNSA, per germline. CDR3 size: 15 residues. CDR3 DNA: TGTGCCAGCAGCTTCGCCCGGGACTTTTACAATGAGCAGTTCTTC. Translated: CASSFARDFYNEQFF. Based on the CDR3 plus reference TRBV7-2 and TRBJ2-1, the full variable domain is GAGVSQSPSNKVTEKGKDVELRCDPISGHTALYWYRQSLGQGLEFLIYFQGNSAPDKSGLPSDRFSAERTGGSVSTLTIQRTQQEDSAVYLCASSFARDFYNEQFFGPGTRLTVL.

V gene TRBV5-1 combines with J gene TRBJ2-5, with 7 bases matching TRBD2. Trimming took 2 bases from V and 0 from J; bases not matched to a gene: 10. This CDR3 has 17 amino acids. CDR1 and CDR2 from the germline V gene are SGHRS and YFSETQ. CDR3 in amino acids: CASSLSSGGRDQETQYF. CDR3 in DNA: TGCGCCAGCAGCTTATCTAGCGGCGGAAGAGACCAAGAGACCCAGTACTTC.

This sequence joins TRBV12-2 and TRBJ1-5. TRBV12-2 is classified as a pseudogene. The CDR3 extends over 13 amino acids. CDR3 in DNA: TGTGCAAGTCGAAGCGGGCTCCCTCAGCCCCAGCATTTT. Translated, it gives CASRSGLPQPQHF.

The chain combines TRBV11-2 with TRBJ2-7; D may be TRBD2 (7 bases). CDR1 is SGHAT and CDR2 is FQNNGV in the germline V gene. V was shortened by 4 bases and J by 5 bases, with 15 bases between the two germline ends. CDR3 length: 14 residues. CDR3 sequence: CASSSRGASNEQYF. The CDR3 coding sequence is TGTGCCAGCAGCTCCCGGGGGGCGAGCAACGAGCAGTACTTC. Filled out from reference TRBV11-2 and TRBJ2-7, the complete variable domain reads EAGVAQSPRYKIIEKRQSVAFWCNPISGHATLYWYQQILGQGPKLLIQFQNNGVVDDSQLPKDRFSAERLKGVDSTLKIQPAKLEDSAVYLCASSSRGASNEQYFGPGTRLTVT.

This clone showed up just a few times. The genes are TRBV3-1 (or the pseudogene TRBV3-2) and TRBJ1-5; no clear D. This CDR3 is built from 14 residues. Germline V gene lookup returns CDR1 LGHDT and CDR2 YNNKEL (reference sequence). With 0 bases removed from V and 9 bases from J, the gap between germline ends came to 12 bases. The CDR3 here is CASSQDAGVVPQHF. CDR3 sequence (DNA): TGTGCCAGCAGCCAAGATGCAGGTGTGGTGCCCCAGCATTTT.

The CDR3 region is CASGPLGAEYEQYF. In DNA, the CDR3 is TGTGCTAGTGGCCCCCTTGGGGCAGAGTACGAGCAGTACTTC. The J gene is TRBJ2-7, the V gene TRBV12-5; D possibly corresponds to TRBD1 (5 bases). The germline V gene has CDR1 LGHNT and CDR2 FRNRAP. Trimming removed 6 bases from V and 4 bases from J, with 16 bases in between. CDR3 size: 14 residues.

The V gene is TRBV27, the J gene TRBJ2-1, with 10 bases identical to TRBD2. Germline CDR1 MNHEY, CDR2 SMNVEV (reference sequence). V shed 4 bases, J shed 2 bases, and the junction held 8 bases outside the gene matches. This CDR3 region has 17 residues. CDR3 sequence: CASSSPSLAGAYNEQFF. CDR3 DNA sequence: TGTGCCAGCAGTTCTCCCTCTCTAGCGGGGGCCTACAATGAGCAGTTCTTC.

This clone has only a few counts. J is TRBJ1-5 and V is TRBV29-1, with 8 bases aligning to TRBD1. The ends lost 6 bases at V and 5 bases at J; junction bases unmatched: 6. Per the germline V gene, CDR1 is SQVTM and CDR2 is ANQGSEA. The CDR3 sequence is 13 residues long. The CDR3 region is CSVADRGDQPQHF. CDR3 sequence (DNA): TGCAGCGTCGCCGACAGGGGAGATCAGCCCCAGCATTTT.

J is TRBJ2-7 and V is TRBV24-1; 9 positions match TRBD1. There are 13 residues in the CDR3. V shed 10 bases, J shed 3 bases, and the junction held 6 bases outside the gene matches. CDR1 is KGHDR and CDR2 is SFDVKD in the germline V gene. CDR3 DNA: TGTGCCACACAGGGACAGGGATACTACGAGCAGTACTTC. Protein product: CATQGQGYYEQYF.